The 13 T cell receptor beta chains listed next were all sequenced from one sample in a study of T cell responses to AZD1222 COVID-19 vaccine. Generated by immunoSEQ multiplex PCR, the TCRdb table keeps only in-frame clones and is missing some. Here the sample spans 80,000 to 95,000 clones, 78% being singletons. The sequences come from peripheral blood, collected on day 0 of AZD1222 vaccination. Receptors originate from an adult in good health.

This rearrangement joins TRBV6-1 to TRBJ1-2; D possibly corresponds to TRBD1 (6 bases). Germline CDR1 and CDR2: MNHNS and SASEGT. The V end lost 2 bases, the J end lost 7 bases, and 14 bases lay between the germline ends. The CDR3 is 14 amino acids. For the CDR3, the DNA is TGTGCCAGCAGTGAAATCGGGGGAGGGGGTGGCTACACCTTC. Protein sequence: CASSEIGGGGGYTF.

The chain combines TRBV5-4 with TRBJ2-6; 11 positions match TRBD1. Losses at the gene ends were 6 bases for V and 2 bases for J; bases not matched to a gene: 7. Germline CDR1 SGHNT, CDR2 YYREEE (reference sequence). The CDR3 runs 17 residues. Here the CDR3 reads CASTRDRGFAGANVLTF. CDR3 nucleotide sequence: TGTGCCAGCACCCGGGACAGGGGGTTTGCTGGGGCCAACGTCCTGACTTTC.

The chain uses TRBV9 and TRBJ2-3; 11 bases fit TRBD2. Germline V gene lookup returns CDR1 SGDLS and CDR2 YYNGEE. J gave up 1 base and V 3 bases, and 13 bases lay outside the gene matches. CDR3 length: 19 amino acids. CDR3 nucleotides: TGTGCCAGCAGCGGCAGGACGACTAGCGGGAAAAGAGGCACAGATACGCAGTATTTT. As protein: CASSGRTTSGKRGTDTQYF.

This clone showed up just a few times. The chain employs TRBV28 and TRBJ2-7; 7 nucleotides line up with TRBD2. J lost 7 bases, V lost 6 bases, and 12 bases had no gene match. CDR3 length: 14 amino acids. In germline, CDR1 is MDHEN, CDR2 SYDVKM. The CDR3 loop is CASRTTSAPREQYF. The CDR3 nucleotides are TGTGCCAGCAGGACTACTAGCGCCCCGAGGGAGCAGTACTTC.

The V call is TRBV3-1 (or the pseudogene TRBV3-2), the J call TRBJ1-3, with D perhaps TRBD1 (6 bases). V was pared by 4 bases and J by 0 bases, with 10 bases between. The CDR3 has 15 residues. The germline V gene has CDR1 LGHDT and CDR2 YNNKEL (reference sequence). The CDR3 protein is CASSLRGHSGNTIYF. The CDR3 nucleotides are TGTGCCAGCAGCCTCAGGGGTCACTCTGGAAACACCATATATTTT.

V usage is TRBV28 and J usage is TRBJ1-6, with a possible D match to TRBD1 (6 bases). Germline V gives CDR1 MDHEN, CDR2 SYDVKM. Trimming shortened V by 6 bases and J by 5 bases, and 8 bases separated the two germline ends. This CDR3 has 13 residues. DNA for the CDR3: TGTGCCAGCAGAGACAGGAATAATTCACCCCTCCACTTT. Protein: CASRDRNNSPLHF. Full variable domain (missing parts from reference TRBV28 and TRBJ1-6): DVKVTQSSRYLVKRTGEKVFLECVQDMDHENMFWYRQDPGLGLRLIYFSYDVKMKEKGDIPEGYSVSREKKERFSLILESASTNQTSMYLCASRDRNNSPLHFGNGTRLTVT.

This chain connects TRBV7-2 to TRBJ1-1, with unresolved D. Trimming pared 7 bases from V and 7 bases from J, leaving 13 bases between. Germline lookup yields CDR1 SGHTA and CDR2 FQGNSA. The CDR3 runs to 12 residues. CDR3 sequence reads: CASTRWGSEAFF. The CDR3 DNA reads TGTGCCAGCACCCGGTGGGGAAGTGAAGCTTTCTTT.

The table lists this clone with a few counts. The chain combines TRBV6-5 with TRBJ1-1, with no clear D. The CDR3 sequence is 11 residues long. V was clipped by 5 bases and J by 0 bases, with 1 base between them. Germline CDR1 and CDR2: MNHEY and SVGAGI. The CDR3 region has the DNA TGTGCCAGCAGTATGAACACTGAAGCTTTCTTT. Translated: CASSMNTEAFF.

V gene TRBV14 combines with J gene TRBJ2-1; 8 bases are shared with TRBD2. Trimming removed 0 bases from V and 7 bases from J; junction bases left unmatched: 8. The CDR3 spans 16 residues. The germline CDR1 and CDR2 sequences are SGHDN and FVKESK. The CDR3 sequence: CASSQERREGRNEQFF. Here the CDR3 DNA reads TGTGCCAGCAGCCAAGAAAGACGGGAGGGAAGGAATGAGCAGTTCTTC.

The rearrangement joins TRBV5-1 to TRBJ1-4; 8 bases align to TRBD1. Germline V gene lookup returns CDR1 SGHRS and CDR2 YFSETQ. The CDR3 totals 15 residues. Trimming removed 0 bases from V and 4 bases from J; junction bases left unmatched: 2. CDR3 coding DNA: TGCGCCAGCAGCTTGGGGGACAGGCTTAATGAAAAACTGTTTTTT. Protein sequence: CASSLGDRLNEKLFF.

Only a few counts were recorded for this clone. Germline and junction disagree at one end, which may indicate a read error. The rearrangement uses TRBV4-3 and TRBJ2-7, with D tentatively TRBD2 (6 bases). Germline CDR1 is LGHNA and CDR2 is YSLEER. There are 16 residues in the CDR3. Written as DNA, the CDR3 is TGCGCCAGCAGCCAAGAGAGACCTCCCCGCGGACTACGAGGGGCCTTC. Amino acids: CASSQERPPRGLRGAF.

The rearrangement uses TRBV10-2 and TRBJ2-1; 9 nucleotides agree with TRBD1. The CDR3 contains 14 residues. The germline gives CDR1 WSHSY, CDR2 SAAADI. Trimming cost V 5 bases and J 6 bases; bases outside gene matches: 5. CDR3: CASSPGQGSNEQFF. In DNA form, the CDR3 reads TGCGCCAGCAGTCCGGGACAGGGAAGCAATGAGCAGTTCTTC.

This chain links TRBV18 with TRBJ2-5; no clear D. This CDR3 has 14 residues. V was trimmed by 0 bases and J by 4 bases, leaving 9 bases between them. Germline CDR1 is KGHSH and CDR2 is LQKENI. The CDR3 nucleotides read TGTGCCAGCTCACCACCGGATAGACGAGAGACCCAGTACTTC. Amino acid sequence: CASSPPDRRETQYF.